Following are 25 T cell receptor beta chains from one sample sequenced in a study of graft-versus-host responses after intestinal transplantation. The method was immunoSEQ multiplex PCR; TCRdb's version includes in-frame clones alone and lacks a portion of them. Of about 71,000 clones in the sample, approximately 94% were seen once. Their antigens are not known. The input for sequencing was unstimulated CD8+ T cells sorted from spleen or lymph node cells, taken before intestinal transplant. The receptors derive from a human donor who received an intestinal transplant.

Comment on this clone: Different DNA sequences within this sample yield the same CDR3. The genes are TRBV27 and TRBJ2-7, with a possible D match to TRBD1 (5 bases). Germline lookup yields CDR1 MNHEY and CDR2 SMNVEV (reference sequence). V was cut by 2 bases and J by 4 bases, with 12 bases left in between. The CDR3 is 14 amino acids. The CDR3 DNA follows: TGTGCCAGCAGTTTAAGCAGGGTGGGGTACGAGCAGTACTTC. Translating gives CASSLSRVGYEQYF.

The J gene is TRBJ1-1, the V gene TRBV7-6; unclear D gene. The CDR3 sequence is 13 residues long. The V gene lost 1 base and the J gene lost 4 bases, with 7 bases spanning the gap. Germline loops: CDR1 SGHVS, CDR2 FNYEAQ. The CDR3 sequence: CASSLEGLTEAFF. In DNA, the CDR3 is TGTGCCAGCAGCTTAGAGGGTCTCACTGAAGCTTTCTTT.

The CDR3 region is CASSLFWTGGGQPQHF. CDR3 bases: TGTGCCAGCAGTTTATTCTGGACAGGGGGCGGTCAGCCCCAGCATTTT. V gene TRBV28 combines with J gene TRBJ1-5; the match to TRBD1 covers 11 bases. The V segment lost 1 base and the J segment 6 bases; nucleotides outside the gene matches: 5. Germline V lookup: CDR1 MDHEN, CDR2 SYDVKM. There are 16 residues in the CDR3.

A few counts support this clone. V and J are TRBV28 and TRBJ2-7; either TRBD1 or TRBD2 may supply D (5 bases each). In germline, CDR1 is MDHEN, CDR2 SYDVKM. Trimming cost V 8 bases and J 3 bases, with 14 bases left between them. The CDR3 is 13 residues long. CDR3 region: CASGLMGDYEQYF. For the CDR3, the DNA is TGTGCCAGCGGGCTTATGGGGGACTACGAGCAGTACTTC. The variable domain in full, completed from reference TRBV28 and TRBJ2-7, reads DVKVTQSSRYLVKRTGEKVFLECVQDMDHENMFWYRQDPGLGLRLIYFSYDVKMKEKGDIPEGYSVSREKKERFSLILESASTNQTSMYLCASGLMGDYEQYFGPGTRLTVT.

The J gene is TRBJ2-1, the V gene TRBV30, with 11 positions matching TRBD1. This CDR3 is built from 13 residues. V shed 5 bases and J 10 bases; nucleotides not matched to a gene: 7. Germline V lookup: CDR1 GTSNPN, CDR2 SVGIG (reference sequence). The CDR3 reads CAWGGQGADEQFF. In nucleotides, the CDR3 is TGTGCCTGGGGTGGACAGGGGGCGGACGAGCAGTTCTTC.

The rearrangement joins TRBV7-6 to TRBJ2-1, with D unresolved. Trimming left V 2 bases short and J 9 bases short, with 8 bases between. The CDR3 has 12 residues. In germline, CDR1 is SGHVS, CDR2 FNYEAQ. In nucleotides, the CDR3 is TGTGCCAGCAGCTTACGGGTGGGTGAGCAGTTCTTC. Its protein product is CASSLRVGEQFF.

The chain recombines TRBV6-1 with TRBJ1-5; D remains ambiguous. The CDR3 is 15 amino acids. Germline V gene sequence: CDR1 MNHNS, CDR2 SASEGT. V was shortened by 5 bases and J by 2 bases, with 13 bases between the two germline ends. Here the CDR3 DNA reads TGTGCCAGCAGTCGACGGGTGGAGGGCAATCAGCCCCAGCATTTT. Amino acid sequence: CASSRRVEGNQPQHF.

V and J are TRBV4-1 and TRBJ1-1; 8 bases are a match to TRBD1. Unmatched junction bases numbered 8, after V lost 4 bases and J lost 7 bases. The CDR3 sequence is 14 residues long. The germline V gene has CDR1 MGHRA and CDR2 YSYEKL. CDR3 in DNA: TGCGCCAGCAGCCGCTGGACAGGGCTAAGTGAAGCTTTCTTT. Translating it yields CASSRWTGLSEAFF.

This clone was detected a few times. The rearrangement links TRBV10-3 to TRBJ2-7, with D maybe TRBD1 (6 bases). The CDR3 is 14 residues long. Germline CDR1 reads ENHRY; CDR2 reads SYGVKD. Trimming shortened V by 3 bases and J by 3 bases, and 12 bases separated the two germline ends. CDR3 sequence (DNA): TGTGCCATCAGTGAATCGGGACAAAACTACGAGCAGTACTTC. It is translated as CAISESGQNYEQYF.

V is TRBV9 and J is TRBJ1-3; D gene uncertain. The CDR3 is 16 residues long. Deletions cut 0 bases from V and 0 bases from J, with 10 bases between. Germline values: CDR1 SGDLS, CDR2 YYNGEE. The CDR3 region is CASSVGAGSSGNTIYF. CDR3 nucleotides: TGTGCCAGCAGCGTAGGGGCTGGGTCCTCTGGAAACACCATATATTTT.

This sequence joins TRBV4-2 and TRBJ2-7, with no clear D. Trimming took 0 bases from V and 0 from J, leaving 9 bases between them. Per germline, CDR1 LGHNA and CDR2 YNFKEQ. The CDR3 runs to 15 residues. The CDR3 DNA reads TGTGCCAGCAGCCAAGATACGCCAGGCTCCTACGAGCAGTACTTC. Amino acid sequence: CASSQDTPGSYEQYF.

The J gene is TRBJ2-1, the V gene TRBV7-6, with D uncertain. CDR1 is SGHVS, CDR2 FNYEAQ, per germline. With 1 base removed from V and 9 bases from J, the gap between germline ends came to 4 bases. This CDR3 spans 11 amino acids. CDR3 residues: CASSLGGEQFF. The CDR3 nucleotides read TGTGCCAGCAGCTTAGGAGGTGAGCAGTTCTTC.

The chain combines TRBV7-6 with TRBJ2-7; D unresolved. Trimming pared 1 base from V and 2 bases from J, leaving 12 bases between. Germline CDR1 reads SGHVS; CDR2 reads FNYEAQ. CDR3 length equals 15 residues. The CDR3 loop reads CASSLGAGDAYEQYF. The CDR3 DNA sequence: TGTGCCAGCAGCTTAGGGGCAGGCGACGCCTACGAGCAGTACTTC. Filled out from reference TRBV7-6 and TRBJ2-7, the complete variable domain reads GAGVSQSPRYKVTKRGQDVALRCDPISGHVSLYWYRQALGQGPEFLTYFNYEAQQDKSGLPNDRFSAERPEGSISTLTIQRTEQRDSAMYRCASSLGAGDAYEQYFGPGTRLTVT.

The chain couples TRBV19 to TRBJ2-7; D remains ambiguous. Germline CDR1 and CDR2: LNHDA and SQIVND (reference sequence). The CDR3 totals 13 residues. Trimming took off 5 bases at V and 0 bases at J, with 8 bases between the two ends. The CDR3 sequence: CASSAGFSYEQYF. Written as DNA, the CDR3 is TGTGCCAGTAGTGCAGGATTCTCCTACGAGCAGTACTTC.

The J gene is TRBJ2-1, the V gene TRBV6-5, with D perhaps TRBD2 (5 bases). Germline lookup yields CDR1 MNHEY and CDR2 SVGAGI. CDR3 length equals 16 residues. V dropped 0 bases and J dropped 5 bases, with 14 bases sitting between them. CDR3: CASSYSSRTGHNEQFF. The CDR3 bases are TGTGCCAGCAGTTACTCAAGTCGGACTGGGCACAATGAGCAGTTCTTC.

This clone was picked up one time. Here the CDR3 reads CASSYSGQGSYNEQFF. The CDR3 coding sequence is TGTGCCAGCAGTTACTCGGGACAGGGGTCATACAATGAGCAGTTCTTC. The chain links TRBV6-5 to TRBJ2-1; 10 positions agree with TRBD1. There are 16 residues in the CDR3. The germline V gene has CDR1 MNHEY and CDR2 SVGAGI. Trimming at V came to 0 bases and at J to 4 bases, leaving 3 bases not matched to a gene.

The V and J genes are TRBV2 and TRBJ2-4; the match to TRBD1 covers 10 bases. The germline V gene has CDR1 SNHLY and CDR2 FYNNEI. The CDR3 is 15 amino acids. V gave up 7 bases and J gave up 2 bases; unmatched junction bases: 5. DNA of the CDR3: TGTGCCAGCAAGAGACAGGGGGCTTCCAAAAACATTCAGTACTTC. It specifies CASKRQGASKNIQYF.

The genes are TRBV7-6 and TRBJ2-5; possibly TRBD1 for D (5 bases). This CDR3 comprises 14 residues. From germline, CDR1 is SGHVS and CDR2 FNYEAQ. Trimming removed 2 bases at V and 4 bases at J, with 11 bases between. The CDR3 region has the DNA TGTGCCAGCAGCTTATACAAGGGGCCAGAGACCCAGTACTTC. Translated: CASSLYKGPETQYF.

This chain connects TRBV7-8 to TRBJ2-7, with D hard to call. The CDR3 extends over 12 amino acids. With 4 bases removed from V and 5 bases from J, the gap between germline ends came to 9 bases. Germline V gene data show CDR1 as SGHVS and CDR2 as FQNEAQ. The DNA of the CDR3 is TGTGCCAGCAGCTCCAACAGAAACGAGCAGTACTTC. This encodes CASSSNRNEQYF.

This clone is a singleton in its sample. This chain uses TRBV5-4 with TRBJ2-7; D ambiguous. The CDR3 has 16 residues. V dropped 1 base and J dropped 1 base, with 15 bases sitting between them. From germline, CDR1 is SGHNT and CDR2 YYREEE (reference sequence). CDR3 in DNA: TGTGCCAGCAGCTTGTTAAGGGCTACTAAATCCTACGAGCAGTACTTC. It specifies CASSLLRATKSYEQYF. Combining the CDR3 with reference TRBV5-4 and TRBJ2-7 gives the whole variable domain ETGVTQSPTHLIKTRGQQVTLRCSSQSGHNTVSWYQQALGQGPQFIFQYYREEENGRGNFPPRFSGLQFPNYSSELNVNALELDDSALYLCASSLLRATKSYEQYFGPGTRLTVT.

V gene TRBV5-1 combines with J gene TRBJ1-1; a possible D gene is TRBD1 (6 bases). With 6 bases removed from V and 5 bases from J, the gap between germline ends came to 20 bases. CDR1 and CDR2 from the germline V gene are SGHRS and YFSETQ. The CDR3 totals 15 residues. The DNA of the CDR3 is TGCGCCAGCACCCAAGGGGGTAACGGGAGGACTGAAGCTTTCTTT. Translated, it gives CASTQGGNGRTEAFF.

The V gene is TRBV27, the J gene TRBJ2-7; D possibly corresponds to TRBD2 (5 bases). The CDR3 runs to 15 residues. The germline V gene encodes CDR1 MNHEY and CDR2 SMNVEV (reference sequence). The germline V and J ends were trimmed by 4 bases and 5 bases, with 18 bases remaining between them. CDR3 loop: CASSWSRGLDDEQYF. For the CDR3, the DNA is TGTGCCAGCAGTTGGAGTCGGGGTCTCGACGACGAGCAGTACTTC.

The chain is built from TRBV9 and TRBJ2-2; tentatively, D is TRBD1 (6 bases). CDR3 size: 15 residues. The germline V gene has CDR1 SGDLS and CDR2 YYNGEE. The V and J ends lost 4 bases and 1 base respectively, with 11 bases between them. The CDR3 loop is CASSPGQQNTGELFF. The CDR3 DNA follows: TGTGCCAGCAGCCCAGGACAGCAGAACACCGGGGAGCTGTTTTTT.

This chain links TRBV13 with TRBJ2-7; 8 positions match TRBD1. The J segment lost 3 bases and the V segment lost 6 bases, leaving 7 bases of the junction unmatched. Germline lookup yields CDR1 PRHDT and CDR2 FYEKMQ (reference sequence). CDR3 length: 14 amino acids. The CDR3 loop reads CASSYTGGLYEQYF. DNA of the CDR3: TGTGCCAGCAGTTATACAGGGGGACTCTACGAGCAGTACTTC.

The chain combines TRBV5-1 with TRBJ1-1; D unclear. The CDR3 covers 15 residues. From germline, CDR1 is SGHRS and CDR2 YFSETQ. Trimming pared 1 base from V and 0 bases from J, leaving 10 bases between. Written as DNA, the CDR3 is TGCGCCAGCAGCTTGTGGGGTTCCCTGAACACTGAAGCTTTCTTT. Encoded protein: CASSLWGSLNTEAFF.